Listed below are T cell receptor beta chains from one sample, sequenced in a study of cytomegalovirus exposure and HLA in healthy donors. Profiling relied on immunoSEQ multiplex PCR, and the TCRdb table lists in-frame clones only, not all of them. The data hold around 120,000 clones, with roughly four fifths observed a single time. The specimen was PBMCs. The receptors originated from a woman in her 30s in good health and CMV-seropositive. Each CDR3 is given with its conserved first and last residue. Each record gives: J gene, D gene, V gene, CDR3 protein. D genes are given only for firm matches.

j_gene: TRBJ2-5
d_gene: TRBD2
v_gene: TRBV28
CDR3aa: CASSSGEGTQYF

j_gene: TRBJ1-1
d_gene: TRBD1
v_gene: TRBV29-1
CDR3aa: CSVDHRGQNTEAFF

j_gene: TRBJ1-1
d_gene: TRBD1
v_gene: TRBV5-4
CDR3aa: CASSGRDRATEAFF

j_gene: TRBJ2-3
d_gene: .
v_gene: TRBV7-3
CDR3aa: CASSLTRSDTQYF

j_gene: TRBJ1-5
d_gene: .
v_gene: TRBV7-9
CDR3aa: CASSAQGDQPQHF

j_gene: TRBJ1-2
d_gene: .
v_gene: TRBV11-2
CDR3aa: CASSLGQANYGYTF

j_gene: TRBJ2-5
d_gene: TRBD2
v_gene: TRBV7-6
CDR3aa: CASSLGTSGNLETQYF

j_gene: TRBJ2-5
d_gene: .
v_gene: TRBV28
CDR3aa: CATLGQNQETQYF

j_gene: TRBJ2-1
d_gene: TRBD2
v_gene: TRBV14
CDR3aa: CASSLRLAGGQNEQFF

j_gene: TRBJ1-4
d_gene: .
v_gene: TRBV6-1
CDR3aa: CASSEGGTHNEKLFF

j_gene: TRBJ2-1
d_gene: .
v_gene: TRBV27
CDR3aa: CASSPTSPIFGQFF

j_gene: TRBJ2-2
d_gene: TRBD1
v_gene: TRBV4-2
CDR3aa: CASSTSGTGRGGELFF

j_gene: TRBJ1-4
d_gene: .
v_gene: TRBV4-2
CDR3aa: CASSQERSGRNEKLFF

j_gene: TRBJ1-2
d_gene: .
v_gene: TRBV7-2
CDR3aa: CASSPQVGQAGAGYTF

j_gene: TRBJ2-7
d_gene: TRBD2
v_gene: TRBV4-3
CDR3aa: CASSHQAGAHEQYF

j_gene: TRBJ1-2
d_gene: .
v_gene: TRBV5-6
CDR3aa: CASSLTGYGYTF

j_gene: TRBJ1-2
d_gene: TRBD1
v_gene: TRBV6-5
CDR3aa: CASRSPPTGGYGYTF

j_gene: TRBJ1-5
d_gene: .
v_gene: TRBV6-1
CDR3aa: CASRVGSSNQPQHF

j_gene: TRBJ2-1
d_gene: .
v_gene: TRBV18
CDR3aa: CASADAGYNEQFF

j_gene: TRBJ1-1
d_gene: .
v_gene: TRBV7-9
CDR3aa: CASSLAAVNTEAFF

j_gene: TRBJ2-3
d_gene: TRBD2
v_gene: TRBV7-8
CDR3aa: CASSLAGGALWTDTQYF

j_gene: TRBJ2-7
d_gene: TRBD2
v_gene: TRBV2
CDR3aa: CASTSGGFSYEQYF